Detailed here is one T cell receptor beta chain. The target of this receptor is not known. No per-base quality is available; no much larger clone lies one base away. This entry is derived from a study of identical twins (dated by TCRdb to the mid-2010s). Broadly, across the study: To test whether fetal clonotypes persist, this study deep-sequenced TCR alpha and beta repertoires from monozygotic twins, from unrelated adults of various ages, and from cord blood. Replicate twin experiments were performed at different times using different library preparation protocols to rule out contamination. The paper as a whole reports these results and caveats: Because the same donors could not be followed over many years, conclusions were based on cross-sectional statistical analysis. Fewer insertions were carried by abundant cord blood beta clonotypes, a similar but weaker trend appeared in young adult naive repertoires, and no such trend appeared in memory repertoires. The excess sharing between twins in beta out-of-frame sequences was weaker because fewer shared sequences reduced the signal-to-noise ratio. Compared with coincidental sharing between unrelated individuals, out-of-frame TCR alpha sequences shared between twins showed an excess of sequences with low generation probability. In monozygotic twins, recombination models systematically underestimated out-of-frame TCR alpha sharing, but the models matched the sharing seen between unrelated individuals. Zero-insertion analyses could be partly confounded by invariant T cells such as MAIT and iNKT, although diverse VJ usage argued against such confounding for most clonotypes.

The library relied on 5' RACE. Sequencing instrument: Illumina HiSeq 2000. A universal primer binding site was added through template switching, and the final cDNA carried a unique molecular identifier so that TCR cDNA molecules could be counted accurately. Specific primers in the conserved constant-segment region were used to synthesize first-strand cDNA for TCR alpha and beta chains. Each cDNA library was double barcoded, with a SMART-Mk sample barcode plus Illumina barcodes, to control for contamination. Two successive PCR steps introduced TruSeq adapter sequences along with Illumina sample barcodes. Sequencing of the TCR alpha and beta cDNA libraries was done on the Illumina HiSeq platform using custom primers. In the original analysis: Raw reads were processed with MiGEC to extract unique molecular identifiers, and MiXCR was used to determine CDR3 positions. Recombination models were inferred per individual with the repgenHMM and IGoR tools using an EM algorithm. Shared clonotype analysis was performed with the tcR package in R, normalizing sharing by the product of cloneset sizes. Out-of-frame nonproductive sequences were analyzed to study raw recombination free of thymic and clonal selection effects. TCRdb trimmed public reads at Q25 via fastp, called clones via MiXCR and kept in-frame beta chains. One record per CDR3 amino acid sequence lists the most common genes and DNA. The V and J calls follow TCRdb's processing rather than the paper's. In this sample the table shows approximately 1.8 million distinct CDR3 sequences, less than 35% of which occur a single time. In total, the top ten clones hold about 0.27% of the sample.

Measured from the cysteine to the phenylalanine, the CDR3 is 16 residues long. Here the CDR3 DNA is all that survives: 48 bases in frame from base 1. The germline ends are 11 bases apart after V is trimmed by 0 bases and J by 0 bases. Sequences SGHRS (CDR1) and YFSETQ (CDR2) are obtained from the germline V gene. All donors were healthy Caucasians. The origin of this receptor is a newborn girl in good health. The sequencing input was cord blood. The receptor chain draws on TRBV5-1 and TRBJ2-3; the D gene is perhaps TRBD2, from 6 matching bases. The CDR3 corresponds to CASSLAGGKSTDTQYF. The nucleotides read TGCGCCAGCAGCTTGGCCGGCGGGAAAAGCACAGATACGCAGTATTTT.